Below are 23 T cell receptor beta chains sequenced from a single sample in a study of T cell responses to AZD1222 COVID-19 vaccine. Assay used: immunoSEQ multiplex PCR; TCRdb lists only in-frame clones, some missing. The sample lists approximately 150,000 clones; approximately 88% were seen once. Sequences were derived from peripheral blood, sampled on day 0 of AZD1222 vaccination. All receptors derive from an adult in good health.

This clone was counted once. The junction departs from the called germline gene at one end, perhaps through a read error. Distinct nucleotide sequences in the sample also encode this CDR3. The chain employs TRBV7-6 and TRBJ1-1; D unresolved. Germline values: CDR1 SGHVS, CDR2 FNYEAQ. CDR3 length equals 14 residues. In DNA form, the CDR3 reads TGTGCCAGCAGCTTAGCAGGGTTAGGTGGTGAAGCCTTCTTT. Protein: CASSLAGLGGEAFF.

The gene calls are TRBV6-1 and TRBJ2-5; D is unclear. This CDR3 has 15 amino acids. Per the germline V gene, CDR1 is MNHNS and CDR2 is SASEGT. The ends were cut back, 0 bases at V and 5 bases at J, with 13 bases in the middle. CDR3 sequence reads: CASSEAGTAWETQYF. In nucleotides, the CDR3 is TGTGCCAGCAGTGAAGCGGGAACAGCATGGGAGACCCAGTACTTC.

The J gene is TRBJ1-2, the V gene TRBV5-1; D remains ambiguous. Trimming shortened V by 4 bases and J by 2 bases, and 12 bases separated the two germline ends. Germline CDR1 is SGHRS and CDR2 is YFSETQ. This CDR3 has 14 residues. This chain's CDR3 is CASSHGGENYGYTF. CDR3 sequence (DNA): TGCGCCAGCAGCCATGGCGGCGAAAACTATGGCTACACCTTC.

The chain uses TRBV2 and TRBJ1-5; the D gene is possibly TRBD1 (5 bases). This CDR3 has 15 residues. Germline assignment: CDR1 SNHLY and CDR2 FYNNEI. V was trimmed by 5 bases and J by 0 bases, leaving 11 bases between them. The CDR3 nucleotides read TGTGCCAGCAGTAGACAGTCAAATAGCAATCAGCCCCAGCATTTT. Translation gives CASSRQSNSNQPQHF.

The V gene is TRBV6-1, the J gene TRBJ1-6, with D tentatively TRBD1 (6 bases). Germline lookup yields CDR1 MNHNS and CDR2 SASEGT. V shed 1 base and J shed 10 bases, with 14 bases lying between them. This CDR3 has 15 amino acids. CDR3 region: CASSEVTGPYSPLHF. Written as DNA, the CDR3 is TGTGCCAGCAGTGAAGTTACAGGGCCTTACTCACCCCTCCACTTT.

The CDR3 nucleotides read TGTGCCAGCAGCCAAGGTGGCTTAAGCTCCCACATTGCTGAAGCTTTCTTT. Translated, it gives CASSQGGLSSHIAEAFF. V usage is TRBV3-1 (or the pseudogene TRBV3-2) and J usage is TRBJ1-1; D remains unclear. Germline assignment: CDR1 LGHDT and CDR2 YNNKEL (reference sequence). With 1 base removed from V and 6 bases from J, the gap between germline ends came to 21 bases. CDR3 length: 17 amino acids.

The chain joins TRBV28 to TRBJ1-2; the D gene is possibly TRBD1 (6 bases). The germline V gene encodes CDR1 MDHEN and CDR2 SYDVKM. CDR3 length: 12 residues. V gave up 7 bases and J gave up 4 bases, with 10 bases separating them. Here the CDR3 reads CASTHRVYGYTF. Here the CDR3 DNA reads TGTGCCAGCACCCACAGGGTCTATGGCTACACCTTC.

The V call is TRBV5-1, the J call TRBJ1-1; D ambiguous. Between the trimmed V and J ends, which lost 1 base and 2 bases, there was a span of 9 bases. The CDR3 loop spans 14 amino acids. In germline, CDR1 is SGHRS, CDR2 YFSETQ. The CDR3 coding sequence is TGCGCCAGCAGCTTGATGCAGGTTAACACTGAAGCTTTCTTT. Translation gives CASSLMQVNTEAFF.

This chain links TRBV4-1 with TRBJ1-5; no firm D call. The germline V gene encodes CDR1 MGHRA and CDR2 YSYEKL. This CDR3 has 16 residues. Trimming left V 0 bases short and J 0 bases short, with 9 bases between. The CDR3 nucleotides read TGCGCCAGCAGCCAAGATGTAGGGAATAGCAATCAGCCCCAGCATTTT. Amino acids: CASSQDVGNSNQPQHF.

The rearrangement uses TRBV27 and TRBJ1-6; no clear D. Germline V gene lookup returns CDR1 MNHEY and CDR2 SMNVEV (reference sequence). The ends were cut back, 6 bases at V and 7 bases at J, with 4 bases in the middle. CDR3 length: 11 residues. CDR3 in amino acids: CASRGNSPLHF. CDR3 bases: TGTGCCAGCAGGGGAAATTCACCCCTCCACTTT.

V usage is TRBV28 and J usage is TRBJ1-2, with 7 bases fitting TRBD1. The J segment lost 8 bases and the V segment lost 3 bases, leaving 9 bases of the junction unmatched. From germline, CDR1 is MDHEN and CDR2 SYDVKM. The CDR3 length is 14 residues. The CDR3 reads CASSLRGRREGYTF. CDR3 sequence (DNA): TGTGCCAGCAGTTTGAGGGGGCGCAGGGAAGGCTACACCTTC.

V usage is TRBV10-3 and J usage is TRBJ2-2, with D unresolved. Trimming took off 4 bases at V and 0 bases at J, with 9 bases between the two ends. Germline assignment: CDR1 ENHRY and CDR2 SYGVKD. The CDR3 runs 15 residues. The DNA for the CDR3 is TGTGCCATCAGTGTGGTCGGTTCGAACACCGGGGAGCTGTTTTTT. Its protein product is CAISVVGSNTGELFF.

The genes are TRBV6-1 and TRBJ1-2; D possibly corresponds to TRBD1 (5 bases). Trimming took 2 bases from V and 4 from J, leaving 11 bases between them. Germline V gives CDR1 MNHNS, CDR2 SASEGT. This CDR3 has 14 amino acids. The CDR3: CASSERGRSYGYTF. CDR3 DNA: TGTGCCAGCAGTGAAAGGGGCAGGAGCTATGGCTACACCTTC.

This clone was observed once. The chain joins TRBV19 to TRBJ2-1, with 10 bases fitting TRBD1. The CDR3 consists of 14 residues. CDR1 and CDR2 (germline): LNHDA, SQIVND (reference sequence). Trimming took 4 bases from V and 6 from J; bases not matched to a gene: 3. Here the CDR3 reads CASSTGQGVNEQFF. CDR3 nucleotides: TGTGCCAGTAGTACCGGACAGGGGGTCAATGAGCAGTTCTTC.

The chain recombines TRBV24-1 with TRBJ1-4, with TRBD1 identical over 10 bases. The CDR3 extends over 17 amino acids. Trimming removed 4 bases from V and 5 bases from J; junction bases left unmatched: 9. The germline V gene encodes CDR1 KGHDR and CDR2 SFDVKD. CDR3 nucleotide sequence: TGTGCCACCAGTGAGACAGGGGGCGCCGGCCGCAATGAAAAACTGTTTTTT. Translation: CATSETGGAGRNEKLFF.

This chain connects TRBV7-9 to TRBJ1-2; D may be TRBD1 (5 bases). The germline gives CDR1 SEHNR, CDR2 FQNEAQ (reference sequence). This CDR3 comprises 15 residues. The V and J ends lost 3 bases and 7 bases respectively, with 18 bases between them. CDR3 sequence: CASSFGGWGEAGYTF. The CDR3 region has the DNA TGTGCCAGCAGCTTCGGAGGCTGGGGGGAGGCTGGCTACACCTTC.

The chain recombines TRBV5-1 with TRBJ2-3; D is perhaps TRBD1 (5 bases). This CDR3 has 15 amino acids. Germline V CDR1 and CDR2: SGHRS, YFSETQ. Trimming pared 0 bases from V and 1 base from J, leaving 9 bases between. The DNA for the CDR3 is TGCGCCAGCAGCTTGGAGTTAGGGGGCACAGATACGCAGTATTTT. Translating it yields CASSLELGGTDTQYF.

V gene TRBV18 combines with J gene TRBJ2-5; no clear D. This CDR3 is 13 amino acids long. The V gene's germline CDR1 is KGHSH and CDR2 LQKENI. The V and J ends lost 3 bases and 4 bases respectively, with 9 bases between them. The CDR3, as DNA: TGTGCCAGCTCACCTGTCTCAGGAGAGACCCAGTACTTC. This sequence encodes CASSPVSGETQYF.

This chain uses TRBV7-9 with TRBJ1-6; the D is unclear. Germline V gene lookup returns CDR1 SEHNR and CDR2 FQNEAQ (reference sequence). The CDR3 length is 15 residues. The V end was cut by 1 base, the J end by 7 bases, with 11 bases between. CDR3 coding DNA: TGTGCCAGCAGCTTAGATTTAGTTTGGAATTCACCCCTCCACTTT. Its protein product is CASSLDLVWNSPLHF. The variable domain in full, completed from reference TRBV7-9 and TRBJ1-6, reads DTGVSQNPRHKITKRGQNVTFRCDPISEHNRLYWYRQTLGQGPEFLTYFQNEAQLEKSRLLSDRFSAERPKGSFSTLEIQRTEQGDSAMYLCASSLDLVWNSPLHFGNGTRLTVT.

This chain connects TRBV19 to TRBJ2-3; possibly TRBD1 for D (6 bases). CDR1 LNHDA and CDR2 SQIVND come from the germline V gene (reference sequence). The CDR3 loop spans 13 amino acids. Trimming stripped 4 bases from V and 10 bases from J, with 15 bases between. The CDR3 sequence is CASSTTERQAQYF. As DNA, the CDR3 is TGTGCCAGTAGTACCACTGAGAGACAGGCGCAGTATTTT. Full variable domain (rest looked up from reference TRBV19 and TRBJ2-3): DGGITQSPKYLFRKEGQNVTLSCEQNLNHDAMYWYRQDPGQGLRLIYYSQIVNDFQKGDIAEGYSVSREKKESFPLTVTSAQKNPTAFYLCASSTTERQAQYFGPGTRLTVL.

This chain links TRBV6-5 with TRBJ2-3; 9 bases fit TRBD1. The CDR3 is made up of 15 amino acids. Germline CDR1 and CDR2: MNHEY and SVGAGI. V lost 5 bases and J lost 1; bases outside the gene matches: 4. This chain's CDR3 is CASSQQGAGTDTQYF. The DNA for the CDR3 is TGTGCCAGCAGTCAACAGGGGGCCGGCACAGATACGCAGTATTTT.

The chain carries TRBV20-1 and TRBJ1-1; the match to TRBD1 covers 7 bases. The CDR3 is 14 residues long. V was pared by 3 bases and J by 0 bases, with 4 bases of the junction left unmatched. From germline, CDR1 is DFQATT and CDR2 SNEGSKA (reference sequence). DNA of the CDR3: TGCAGTGCTAGTAGGGGACAGCTGAACACTGAAGCTTTCTTT. Translating it yields CSASRGQLNTEAFF.

This clone has only one observation. The chain couples TRBV27 to TRBJ1-5, with a weak D call TRBD1 (6 bases). The germline V and J ends were trimmed by 2 bases and 2 bases, with 16 bases remaining between them. Germline loops: CDR1 MNHEY, CDR2 SMNVEV (reference sequence). The CDR3 consists of 17 residues. Here the CDR3 reads CASSLQFRGDGNQPQHF. CDR3 bases: TGTGCCAGCAGTTTACAGTTCAGGGGCGATGGCAATCAGCCCCAGCATTTT.